These 14 T cell receptor beta chains share one sample of origin, sequenced in a study of OX40 agonist ivuxolimab in advanced cancers. The library was made by the immunoSEQ multiplex PCR assay. The table was pulled from immuneACCESS by TCRdb, which kept in-frame rearrangements only. Such tables lose some clones; where checked, under half of the loss comes from unresolved V genes, and the rest has no known cause. A total of more than 60,000 clones appear in this sample, 75% to 90% of them only once. Clones ranked in the top ten supply roughly 3.4% of the sample. The sequencing here drew on CD4+ or CD8+ T cells sorted from blood, taken in a trial of the OX40 agonist ivuxolimab. The origin of the receptors is an adult with an advanced solid tumor such as melanoma, head and neck, liver or kidney cancer.

This clone was seen once. This rearrangement joins TRBV19 to TRBJ1-5; D perhaps matches TRBD1 (5 bases). V was trimmed by 4 bases and J by 2 bases, leaving 12 bases between them. The CDR3 is 15 amino acids. Germline CDR1 LNHDA, CDR2 SQIVND (reference sequence). CDR3 region: CASSTGSVGNQPQHF. As DNA, the CDR3 is TGTGCCAGTAGTACAGGGTCGGTCGGCAATCAGCCCCAGCATTTT.

The chain couples TRBV5-1 to TRBJ2-7; D not resolved. Germline V gene sequence: CDR1 SGHRS, CDR2 YFSETQ. Trimming removed 4 bases from V and 7 bases from J, with 21 bases in between. The CDR3 extends over 15 amino acids. CDR3 sequence (DNA): TGCGCCAGCAGCCGGATTGGGTCAGGCCAGCAGGAGCAGTACTTC. Amino acids: CASSRIGSGQQEQYF.

The chain is built from TRBV5-1 and TRBJ1-5; TRBD1 is a possible D gene (5 bases). In germline, CDR1 is SGHRS, CDR2 YFSETQ. This CDR3 is built from 14 residues. V shed 2 bases and J shed 6 bases, with 12 bases lying between them. The CDR3 region is CASSLGEISQPQHF. For the CDR3, the DNA is TGCGCCAGCAGCTTAGGGGAAATTAGTCAGCCCCAGCATTTT.

The chain carries TRBV7-2 and TRBJ1-1; D is undetermined. CDR1 and CDR2 (germline): SGHTA, FQGNSA. The germline V and J ends were trimmed by 3 bases and 0 bases, with 5 bases remaining between them. CDR3 length equals 13 residues. The chain's CDR3 is CASSFQMNTEAFF. In DNA form, the CDR3 reads TGTGCCAGCAGCTTCCAGATGAACACTGAAGCTTTCTTT.

V gene TRBV6-5 combines with J gene TRBJ2-7; 10 bases align to TRBD2. CDR3 length: 15 residues. Germline-derived CDR1 and CDR2 are MNHEY and SVGAGI. Trimming at V came to 6 bases and at J to 0 bases, leaving 5 bases not matched to a gene. CDR3: CASRYGTSDSYEQYF. The CDR3 region has the DNA TGTGCCAGCAGATACGGGACTAGCGACTCCTACGAGCAGTACTTC.

This clone was picked up a small number of times. The V gene is TRBV7-3, the J gene TRBJ2-3; 7 bases map to TRBD2. V was clipped by 5 bases and J by 0 bases; unmatched bases: 2. The CDR3 is 14 residues long. Germline V gives CDR1 SGHTA, CDR2 FQGTGA. The CDR3, as DNA: TGTGCCAGCAGCAAAGCGGGGAGCACAGATACGCAGTATTTT. It is translated as CASSKAGSTDTQYF.

The J gene is TRBJ1-1, the V gene TRBV30; no definite D call. Germline loops: CDR1 GTSNPN, CDR2 SVGIG (reference sequence). The ends were cut back, 2 bases at V and 4 bases at J, with 11 bases in the middle. The CDR3 extends over 13 amino acids. Written as DNA, the CDR3 is TGTGCCTGGAGTCCGGGATGGGGCACTGAAGCTTTCTTT. Amino acid sequence: CAWSPGWGTEAFF.

The chain uses TRBV2 and TRBJ2-3; 12 nucleotides line up with TRBD2. The CDR3 has 15 residues. Trimming cost V 6 bases and J 0 bases; bases outside gene matches: 1. Germline CDR1 SNHLY, CDR2 FYNNEI. Written as DNA, the CDR3 is TGTGCCAGCAGCGGGACTAGCGGGAGCACAGATACGCAGTATTTT. It codes for CASSGTSGSTDTQYF.

This clone was detected only once. The chain carries TRBV27 and TRBJ2-7; 8 nucleotides line up with TRBD2. Trimming cost V 5 bases and J 6 bases; bases outside gene matches: 15. This CDR3 contains 16 residues. Germline loops: CDR1 MNHEY, CDR2 SMNVEV (reference sequence). The CDR3 nucleotides read TGTGCCAGCAGTGGGTGGGGAGCGGGGGCGAGACGCGAGCAGTACTTC. It yields the protein CASSGWGAGARREQYF.

This clone was seen once. V gene TRBV28 combines with J gene TRBJ2-3, with D unresolved. There are 15 residues in the CDR3. Germline-derived CDR1 and CDR2 are MDHEN and SYDVKM. V shed 5 bases and J shed 2 bases, with 14 bases lying between them. For the CDR3, the DNA is TGTGCCAGCAGTGTACGTAAGAGTAACACAGATACGCAGTATTTT. As protein: CASSVRKSNTDTQYF.

This rearrangement joins TRBV6-6 to TRBJ2-5; no firm D call. V lost 7 bases, J lost 5 bases, and 14 bases lay in between. The CDR3 has 13 amino acids. Germline V lookup: CDR1 MNHNY, CDR2 SVGAGI (reference sequence). DNA of the CDR3: TGTGCCAGCATCCCTACCGTAGGGGAGACCCAGTACTTC. It encodes CASIPTVGETQYF.

The chain has TRBV19 and TRBJ2-3, with D perhaps given as TRBD1 or TRBD2 (6 bases each). From germline, CDR1 is LNHDA and CDR2 SQIVND (reference sequence). The CDR3 sequence is 14 residues long. V lost 7 bases, J lost 1 base, and 12 bases lay in between. DNA of the CDR3: TGTGCCAGTAAGAGGGGGGCCGGCACAGATACGCAGTATTTT. Its translation is CASKRGAGTDTQYF. Looking up the rest from reference TRBV19 and TRBJ2-3 gives the full variable domain: DGGITQSPKYLFRKEGQNVTLSCEQNLNHDAMYWYRQDPGQGLRLIYYSQIVNDFQKGDIAEGYSVSREKKESFPLTVTSAQKNPTAFYLCASKRGAGTDTQYFGPGTRLTVL.

The chain recombines TRBV7-2 with TRBJ2-2; tentative D call: TRBD2 (5 bases). V was pared by 1 base and J by 10 bases, with 16 bases between. CDR3 size: 15 residues. From germline, CDR1 is SGHTA and CDR2 FQGNSA. CDR3: CASSLGVTTITELFF. Written as DNA, the CDR3 is TGTGCCAGCAGCTTAGGGGTGACTACGATAACGGAGCTGTTTTTT.

This chain connects TRBV6-5 to TRBJ1-2, with 8 bases that match TRBD1. The germline V gene encodes CDR1 MNHEY and CDR2 SVGAGI. V shed 6 bases and J 7 bases; nucleotides not matched to a gene: 7. The CDR3 is 13 residues long. CDR3 sequence reads: CASRLGTGSGYTF. The CDR3 DNA sequence: TGTGCCAGCAGACTTGGGACAGGTTCTGGCTACACCTTC.